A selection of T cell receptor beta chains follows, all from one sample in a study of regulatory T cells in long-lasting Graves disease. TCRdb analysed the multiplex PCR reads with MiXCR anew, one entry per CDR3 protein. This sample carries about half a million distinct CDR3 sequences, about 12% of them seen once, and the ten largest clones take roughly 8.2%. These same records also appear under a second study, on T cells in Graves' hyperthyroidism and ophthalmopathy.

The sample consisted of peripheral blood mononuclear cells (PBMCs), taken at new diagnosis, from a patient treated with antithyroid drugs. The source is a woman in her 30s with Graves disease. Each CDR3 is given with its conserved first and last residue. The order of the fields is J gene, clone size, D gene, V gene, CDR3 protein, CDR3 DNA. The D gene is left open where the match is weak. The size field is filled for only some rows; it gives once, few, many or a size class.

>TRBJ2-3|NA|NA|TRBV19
CASSIDRAPDTQYF
TGTGCCAGTAGTATAGACAGGGCCCCAGATACGCAGTATTTT
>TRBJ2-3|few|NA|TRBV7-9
CASSLKQGTDTQYF
TGTGCCAGCAGCTTAAAACAGGGTACAGATACGCAGTATTTT
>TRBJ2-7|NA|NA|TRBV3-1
CASSHSPGTFAYEQYF
TGTGCCAGCAGCCATTCCCCCGGGACATTTGCCTACGAGCAGTACTTC
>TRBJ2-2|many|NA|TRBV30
CAWSVSHTGELFF
TGTGCCTGGAGTGTCAGCCACACCGGGGAGCTGTTTTTT
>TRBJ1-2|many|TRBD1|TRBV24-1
CATSDSWTGLAGYTF
TGTGCCACCAGTGATTCCTGGACAGGGTTGGCTGGCTACACCTTC
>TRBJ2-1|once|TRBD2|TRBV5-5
CASSPTDLGGEQFF
TGTGCCAGCAGCCCTACCGACCTGGGGGGGGAGCAGTTCTTC
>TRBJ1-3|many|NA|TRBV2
CASRGYYSGNTIYF
TGTGCCAGCAGGGGCTACTATTCTGGAAACACCATATATTTT
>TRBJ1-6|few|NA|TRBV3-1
CASSHLNSPLHF
TGTGCCAGCAGCCATTTGAATTCACCCCTCCACTTT
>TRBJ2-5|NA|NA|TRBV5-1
CASSWNRLETQYF
TGCGCCAGCAGCTGGAACAGACTAGAGACCCAGTACTTC
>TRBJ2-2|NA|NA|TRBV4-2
CASSQSRRTVGTGELFF
TGTGCCAGCAGCCAATCTAGAAGGACAGTGGGAACCGGGGAGCTGTTTTTT
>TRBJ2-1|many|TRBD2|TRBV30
CAWSGLGGTIYNEQFF
TGTGCCTGGAGTGGGTTAGGCGGGACTATCTACAATGAGCAGTTCTTC
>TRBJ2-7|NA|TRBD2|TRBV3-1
CASSNLWLAGARSYEQYF
TGTGCCAGCAGCAACCTCTGGTTGGCGGGAGCCCGGTCCTACGAGCAGTACTTC
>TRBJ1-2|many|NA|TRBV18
CASSPRAGGQNYGYTF
TGTGCCAGCTCACCACGCGCGGGGGGGCAAAACTATGGCTACACCTTC
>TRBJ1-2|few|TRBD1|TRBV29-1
CSATKSGTGGFIRGYTF
TGCAGCGCGACCAAATCCGGGACAGGGGGCTTTATACGAGGCTACACCTTC
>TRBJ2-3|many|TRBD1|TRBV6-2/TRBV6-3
CASSHDRVNTDTQYF
TGTGCCAGCAGCCACGACAGGGTGAACACAGATACGCAGTATTTT
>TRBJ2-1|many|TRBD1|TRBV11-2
CASSVTGAYNEQFF
TGTGCCAGCAGCGTGACAGGGGCGTACAATGAGCAGTTCTTC
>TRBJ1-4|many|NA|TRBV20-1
CSARDAKVDEKLFF
TGCAGTGCTAGAGATGCCAAGGTGGATGAAAAACTGTTTTTT
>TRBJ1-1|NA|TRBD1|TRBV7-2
CASSSTNRGLNTEAFF
TGTGCCAGCAGCTCGACAAACAGGGGGCTGAACACTGAAGCTTTCTTT
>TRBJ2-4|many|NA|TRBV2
CASTFGPKNIQYF
TGTGCCAGCACCTTTGGTCCCAAAAACATTCAGTACTTC
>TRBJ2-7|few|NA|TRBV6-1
CASSEGGRGHEQYF
TGTGCCAGCAGTGAAGGGGGTCGGGGCCACGAGCAGTACTTC
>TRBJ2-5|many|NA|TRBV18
CASSQPGLQETQYF
TGTGCCAGCTCACAACCGGGCCTACAAGAGACCCAGTACTTC
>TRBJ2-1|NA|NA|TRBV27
CASSFGFNEQFF
TGTGCCAGCAGTTTTGGATTCAATGAGCAGTTCTTC
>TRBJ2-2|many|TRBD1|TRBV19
CASSPPGTGSTGELFF
TGTGCCAGTAGTCCTCCCGGGACAGGCAGCACCGGGGAGCTGTTTTTT
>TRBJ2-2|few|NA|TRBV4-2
CASREGRDIDTGELFF
TGTGCCAGCAGGGAGGGACGGGACATCGACACCGGGGAGCTGTTTTTT
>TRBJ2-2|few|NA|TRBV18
CASSRTVLRFTGELFF
TGTGCCAGCTCTCGTACTGTTCTACGGTTCACCGGGGAGCTGTTTTTT
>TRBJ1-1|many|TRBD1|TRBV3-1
CASSQGTGGIEAFF
TGTGCCAGCAGCCAAGGGACAGGTGGAATAGAAGCTTTCTTT
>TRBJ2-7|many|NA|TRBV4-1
CASSPYGIMGRGHEQYF
TGCGCCAGCAGTCCCTATGGGATCATGGGACGGGGACACGAGCAGTACTTC
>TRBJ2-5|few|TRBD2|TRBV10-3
CATTGTTQETQYF
TGTGCCACAACTGGGACTACCCAAGAGACCCAGTACTTC
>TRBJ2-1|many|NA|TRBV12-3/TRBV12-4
CASTLGASAYNEQFF
TGTGCCAGCACCCTTGGGGCTAGCGCCTACAATGAGCAGTTCTTC
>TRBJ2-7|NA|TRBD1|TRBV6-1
CASSASGQREQYF
TGTGCCAGCAGTGCCTCGGGACAGAGGGAGCAGTACTTC
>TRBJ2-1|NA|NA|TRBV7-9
CASSLGVGTRYEQFF
TGTGCTAGCAGCTTAGGGGTAGGGACCAGATACGAGCAGTTCTTC
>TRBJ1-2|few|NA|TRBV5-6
CASSLVGGGGYTF
TGTGCCAGCAGCTTGGTCGGGGGGGGAGGCTACACCTTC